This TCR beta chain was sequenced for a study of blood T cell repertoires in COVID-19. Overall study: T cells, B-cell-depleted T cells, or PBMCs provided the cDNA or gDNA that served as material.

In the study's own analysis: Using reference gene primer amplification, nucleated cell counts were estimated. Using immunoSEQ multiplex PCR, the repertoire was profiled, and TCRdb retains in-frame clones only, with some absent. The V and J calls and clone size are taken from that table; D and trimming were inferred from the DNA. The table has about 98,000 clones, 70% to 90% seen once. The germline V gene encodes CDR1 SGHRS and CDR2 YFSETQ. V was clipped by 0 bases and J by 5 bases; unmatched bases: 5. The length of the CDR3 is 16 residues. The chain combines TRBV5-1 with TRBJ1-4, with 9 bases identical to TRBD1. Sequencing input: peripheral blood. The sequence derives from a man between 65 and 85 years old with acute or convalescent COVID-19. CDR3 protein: CASSLDRTGANEKLFF. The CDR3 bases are TGCGCCAGCAGCTTGGATAGGACAGGGGCCAATGAAAAACTGTTTTTT. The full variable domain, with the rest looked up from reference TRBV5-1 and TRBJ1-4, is KAGVTQTPRYLIKTRGQQVTLSCSPISGHRSVSWYQQTPGQGLQFLFEYFSETQRNKGNFPGRFSGRQFSNSRSEMNVSTLELGDSALYLCASSLDRTGANEKLFFGSGTQLSVL.